This TCR beta chain stems from a study of blood T cell repertoires in COVID-19. Sequencing was performed with immunoSEQ multiplex PCR; in TCRdb, only in-frame clones are kept and a portion is missing. This table has 160,000 or so clones, over 85% appearing once. The CDR3 runs 13 residues. V shed 2 bases and J shed 0 bases, with 4 bases lying between them. The V gene's germline CDR1 is LNHDA and CDR2 SQIVND (reference sequence). This clone has a single count. This clonotype was sampled from a man in his 60s with active or convalescent COVID-19. The gene calls are TRBV19 and TRBJ1-1; D uncertain. Sequenced: peripheral blood. This chain's CDR3 is CASSIIVNTEAFF. The CDR3 DNA reads TGTGCCAGTAGTATAATAGTGAACACTGAAGCTTTCTTT.